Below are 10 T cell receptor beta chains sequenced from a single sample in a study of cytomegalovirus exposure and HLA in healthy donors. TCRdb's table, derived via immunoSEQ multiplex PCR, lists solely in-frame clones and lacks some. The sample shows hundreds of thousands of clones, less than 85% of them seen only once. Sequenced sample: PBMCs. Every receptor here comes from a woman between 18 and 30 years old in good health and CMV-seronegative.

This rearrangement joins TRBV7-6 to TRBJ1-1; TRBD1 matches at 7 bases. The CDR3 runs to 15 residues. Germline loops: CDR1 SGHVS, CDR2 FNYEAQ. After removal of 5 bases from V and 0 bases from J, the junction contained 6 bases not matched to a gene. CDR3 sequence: CASSRRQGLNTEAFF. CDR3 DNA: TGTGCCAGCAGCCGCCGACAGGGACTGAACACTGAAGCTTTCTTT.

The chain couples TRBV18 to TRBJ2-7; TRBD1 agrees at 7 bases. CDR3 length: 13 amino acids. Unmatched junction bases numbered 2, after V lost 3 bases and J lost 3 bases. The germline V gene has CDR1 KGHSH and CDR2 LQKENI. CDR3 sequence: CASSPGQNYEQYF. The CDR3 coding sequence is TGTGCCAGCTCACCGGGACAGAACTACGAGCAGTACTTC. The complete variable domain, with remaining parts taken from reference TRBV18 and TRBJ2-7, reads NAGVMQNPRHLVRRRGQEARLRCSPMKGHSHVYWYRQLPEEGLKFMVYLQKENIIDESGMPKERFSAEFPKEGPSILRIQQVVRGDSAAYFCASSPGQNYEQYFGPGTRLTVT.

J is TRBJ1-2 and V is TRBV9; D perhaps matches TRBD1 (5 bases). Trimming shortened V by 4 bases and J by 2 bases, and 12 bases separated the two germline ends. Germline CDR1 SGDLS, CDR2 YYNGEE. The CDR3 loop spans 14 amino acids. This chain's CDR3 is CASSSAGGNYGYTF. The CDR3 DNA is TGTGCCAGCAGCTCTGCCGGGGGAAACTATGGCTACACCTTC.

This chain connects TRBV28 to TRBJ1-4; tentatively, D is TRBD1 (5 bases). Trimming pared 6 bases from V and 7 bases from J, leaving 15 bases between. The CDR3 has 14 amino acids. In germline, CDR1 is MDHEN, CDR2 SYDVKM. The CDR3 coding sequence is TGTGCCAGCAGATCCCAGAGGGGTGGTGAAAAACTGTTTTTT. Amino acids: CASRSQRGGEKLFF.

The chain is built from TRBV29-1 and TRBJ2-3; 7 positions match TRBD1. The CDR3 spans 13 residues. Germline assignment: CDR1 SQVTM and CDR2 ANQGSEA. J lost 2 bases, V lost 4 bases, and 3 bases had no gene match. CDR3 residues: CSVVGGLTDTQYF. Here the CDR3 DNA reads TGCAGCGTTGTAGGGGGCCTCACAGATACGCAGTATTTT.

CDR3 residues: CAARGYGYTF. The CDR3 nucleotides read TGTGCCGCCAGGGGATATGGCTACACCTTC. The rearrangement links TRBV5-8 to TRBJ1-2; perhaps TRBD1 as D (6 bases). This CDR3 region has 10 residues. CDR1 and CDR2 (germline): SGHTS, YDEGEE. The germline V and J ends were trimmed by 10 bases and 5 bases, with 9 bases remaining between them.

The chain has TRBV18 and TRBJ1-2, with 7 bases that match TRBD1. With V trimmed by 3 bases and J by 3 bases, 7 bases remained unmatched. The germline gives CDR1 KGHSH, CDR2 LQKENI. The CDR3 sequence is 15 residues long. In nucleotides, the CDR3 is TGTGCCAGCTCACCGGACAGGACTGATCACTATGGCTACACCTTC. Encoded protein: CASSPDRTDHYGYTF.

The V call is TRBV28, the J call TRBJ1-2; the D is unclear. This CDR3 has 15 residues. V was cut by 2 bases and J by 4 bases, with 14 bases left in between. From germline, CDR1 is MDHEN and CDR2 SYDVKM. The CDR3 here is CASSLHTFSTYGYTF. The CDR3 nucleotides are TGTGCCAGCAGTTTACACACGTTCTCAACCTATGGCTACACCTTC.

The CDR3 nucleotides read TGCGCCAGCCTGAAGGAAGACTATGGCTACACCTTC. Its protein product is CASLKEDYGYTF. The rearrangement joins TRBV10-2 to TRBJ1-2; no clear D. This CDR3 region has 12 residues. Germline assignment: CDR1 WSHSY and CDR2 SAAADI. Trimming shortened V by 8 bases and J by 3 bases, and 10 bases separated the two germline ends.

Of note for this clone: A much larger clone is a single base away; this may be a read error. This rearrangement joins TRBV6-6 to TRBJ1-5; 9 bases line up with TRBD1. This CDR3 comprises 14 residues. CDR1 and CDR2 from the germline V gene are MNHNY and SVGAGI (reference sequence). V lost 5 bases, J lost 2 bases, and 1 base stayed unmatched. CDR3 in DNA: TGTGCCAGCAGTCGGACAGGGGGCAATCAGCCCCAGCATTTT. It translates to CASSRTGGNQPQHF.